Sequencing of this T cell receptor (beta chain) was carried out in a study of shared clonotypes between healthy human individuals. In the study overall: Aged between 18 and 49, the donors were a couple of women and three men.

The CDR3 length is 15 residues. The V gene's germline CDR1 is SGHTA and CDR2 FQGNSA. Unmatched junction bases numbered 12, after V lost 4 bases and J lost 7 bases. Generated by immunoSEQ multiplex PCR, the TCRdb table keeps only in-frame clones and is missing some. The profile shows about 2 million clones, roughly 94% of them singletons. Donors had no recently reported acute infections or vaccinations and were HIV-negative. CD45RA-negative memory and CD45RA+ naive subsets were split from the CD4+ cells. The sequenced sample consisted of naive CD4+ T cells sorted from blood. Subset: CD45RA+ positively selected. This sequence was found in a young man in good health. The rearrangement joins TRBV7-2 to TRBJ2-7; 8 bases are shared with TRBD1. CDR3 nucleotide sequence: TGTGCCAGCAGCTCTCGGACAGGGTTTCAGGGAGAGCAGTACTTC. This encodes CASSSRTGFQGEQYF.